This record covers a single T cell receptor (beta chain). Its target is unknown. This record comes from a study of blood T cells in healthy people across ages. Points from the study as a whole: Older age coincided with a roughly linear decline in TCR beta diversity per million T cells.

The CDR3 loop spans 13 amino acids. The authors ran a second PCR of about 7 to 11 cycles using a sample-barcoded 5' primer and a J-beta primer mix. Each of the cDNA molecules was tagged by a template-switch adaptor with 12 random nucleotides. TCRdb recomputed calls from the 5' RACE reads with MiXCR, one row per CDR3 protein. The sample includes 650,000 to 950,000 distinct CDR3 sequences, around 43% of them seen just once. The sequenced sample consisted of blood. V usage is TRBV21-1 and J usage is TRBJ2-7. TRBV21-1 is assigned pseudogene status. This TCR came from a man aged 55 to 70 in good health. CDR3 region: CASIHHNTYEQYF. CDR3 nucleotide sequence: TGTGCCAGCATCCATCACAATACCTACGAGCAGTACTTC.